This is a list of T cell receptor beta chains from one sample in a study of blood T cell repertoires in COVID-19. Assay used: immunoSEQ multiplex PCR; TCRdb lists only in-frame clones, some missing. The sample shows around 150,000 clones, 87% of them seen only once. The specimen was peripheral blood. The source of these receptors is a woman in her sixties or seventies with active or convalescent COVID-19. Each CDR3 is given with its conserved first and last residue. Each record gives: V gene, clone size, D gene, J gene, CDR3 DNA, CDR3 protein. D genes are given only for firm matches. Not all rows give a size; the values are once, few, many and, for expanded clones, a class.

>TRBV19|many|NA|TRBJ2-2
TGTGCCAGTATAAAGACACCGAACACCGGGGAGCTGTTTTTT
CASIKTPNTGELFF
>TRBV7-2|NA|NA|TRBJ1-1
TGTGCCAGCAGCTCCGACCCTCAGGGAATTAGGTTTACTGAAGCTTTCTTT
CASSSDPQGIRFTEAFF
>TRBV9|NA|TRBD1|TRBJ2-1
TGTGCCAGCAGCGCCGAGGGGGCGCGCCAGTTCTTC
CASSAEGARQFF
>TRBV2|NA|TRBD1|TRBJ2-4
TGTGCCAGCAGTCGACAGGGCGTAAACATTCAGTACTTC
CASSRQGVNIQYF
>TRBV27|NA|NA|TRBJ2-5
TGTGCCAGCAGTTTCGGGTGGGACCAAGAGACCCAGTACTTC
CASSFGWDQETQYF
>TRBV25-1|NA|TRBD2|TRBJ2-4
TGTGCCAGCAGTGTGGGGATAGGGGAGGGAAACATTCAGTACTTC
CASSVGIGEGNIQYF
>TRBV27|NA|TRBD1|TRBJ2-2
TGTGCCAGCAGCCGACAGGGGAGTGACGGGGAGCTGTTTTTT
CASSRQGSDGELFF
>TRBV7-9|NA|TRBD1|TRBJ2-5
TGTGCCAGTGGGACAGCGTCCCAAGAGACCCAGTACTTC
CASGTASQETQYF
>TRBV7-9|NA|TRBD1|TRBJ1-4
TGTGCCAGCAGCCCGGGACAGCGCGCAACTAATGAAAAACTGTTTTTT
CASSPGQRATNEKLFF
>TRBV10-3|once|TRBD2|TRBJ2-3
TGTGCCATCAGTGCCGGACTAGCGGGGGGCCGCACAGATACGCAGTATTTT
CAISAGLAGGRTDTQYF
>TRBV7-2|NA|NA|TRBJ1-2
TGTGCCAGCAGCTTACGAAATGGGGGGGCTTACTATGGCTACACCTTC
CASSLRNGGAYYGYTF
>TRBV18|NA|TRBD1|TRBJ2-1
TGTGCCAGCTCACCGGGACAGCAAAACAATGAGCAGTTCTTC
CASSPGQQNNEQFF
>TRBV6-2/TRBV6-3|NA|TRBD2|TRBJ2-4
TGTGCCAGCAGTCTAAGGGAGGGCGGGGGAAACATTCAGTACTTC
CASSLREGGGNIQYF
>TRBV12-3/TRBV12-4|NA|TRBD1|TRBJ1-1
TGTGCCAGCAGTGGGACAGGGGGCACTGAAGCTTTCTTT
CASSGTGGTEAFF
>TRBV6-5|NA|TRBD1|TRBJ1-5
TGTGCCAGCAGCCACCTAGGACAGGTCGAAGAGCCCCAGCATTTT
CASSHLGQVEEPQHF
>TRBV7-8|NA|TRBD2|TRBJ2-7
TGTGCCAGCAGCTTAGCGACTAGCTCTTATCCGGGGGAGCAGTACTTC
CASSLATSSYPGEQYF
>TRBV5-1|NA|TRBD1|TRBJ2-2
TGCGCCAGCAGCCTCGACAGGGACACCGGGGAGCTGTTTTTT
CASSLDRDTGELFF
>TRBV6-6|NA|TRBD1|TRBJ2-7
TGTGCCAGCATTAGGGACAGGGTAAGGAGCGAGCAGTACTTC
CASIRDRVRSEQYF
>TRBV5-1|few|TRBD1|TRBJ1-1
TGCGCCAGCAGGGGGACAGGGAACACTGAAGCTTTCTTT
CASRGTGNTEAFF
>TRBV2|NA|TRBD1|TRBJ2-1
TGTGCCAGCGGGATAGACAGGGGGCATTACAATGAGCAGTTCTTC
CASGIDRGHYNEQFF
>TRBV3-1/TRBV3-2|NA|TRBD1|TRBJ1-1
TGTGCCAGCAGCCAAAGGACACAGGGGGCTGAAGCTTTCTTT
CASSQRTQGAEAFF
>TRBV7-9|NA|TRBD1|TRBJ1-4
TGTGCCAGCAGCCGGGACAGGGTATCTGAAAAACTGTTTTTT
CASSRDRVSEKLFF
>TRBV7-2|NA|NA|TRBJ1-3
TGTGCCAGCCATAATTCCTGGGGGGCTGGAAACACCATATATTTT
CASHNSWGAGNTIYF
>TRBV3-1/TRBV3-2|NA|TRBD1|TRBJ1-6
TGTGCCAGCAGCCTTGATTGGACAGGGGGATTTAATTCACCCCTCCACTTT
CASSLDWTGGFNSPLHF
>TRBV7-9|NA|NA|TRBJ1-4
TGTGCCAGCAGCATTGGCCCGGCGGGAAAACTGTTTTTT
CASSIGPAGKLFF
>TRBV5-1|NA|TRBD1|TRBJ1-3
TGCGCCAGCAGCCGGACAGGGGGCATTTTAGCTGGAAACACCATATATTTT
CASSRTGGILAGNTIYF
>TRBV4-1|once|TRBD1|TRBJ2-1
TGCGCCAGCAGCCAGGGACAGGGGGCCTACAATGAGCAGTTCTTC
CASSQGQGAYNEQFF
>TRBV7-2|NA|NA|TRBJ1-1
TGTGCCAGCAGCTTCAGGGGTAACACTGAAGCTTTCTTT
CASSFRGNTEAFF
>TRBV19|NA|NA|TRBJ1-4
TGTGCCAGTAGTCCCCGTGGAGGAACTAATGAAAAACTGTTTTTT
CASSPRGGTNEKLFF